The present entry profiles one T cell receptor beta chain with its context. Many counts were recorded for this clonotype. This clone's antigen is unknown. No qualities accompany the bases; no much larger clone lies one base away. Sequenced on an Illumina NovaSeq 6000. TCR cDNA was made using 5'RACE template switching, a step that added a universal primer site and unique molecular identifiers. Priming for cDNA synthesis came from both the TCR alpha and TCR beta constant segments. Libraries were amplified in two PCR steps, with sample barcodes and sequencing adapters added in the second step. Sequencing of libraries was performed on Illumina HiSeq 2500 (2x100 bp) or NovaSeq (2x150 bp). The original methods were these. MIGEC was used to demultiplex reads and collapse the reads into UMI consensus sequences, and MiXCR was used for V(D)J alignment. Vaccine-responding clonotypes were identified with edgeR using replicate PBMC samples, with FDR below 0.01 and a log2 fold change above 5 up to day 15 being required. Each bulk clonotype was labeled CD4 or CD8 based on which sequenced repertoire, CD4 or CD8, contained the clonotype at higher abundance. TCRdb passed the public sequencing reads through fastp at Q25 and MiXCR, retaining productive beta sequences. Rows with one shared CDR3 protein collapse into an entry with the most common genes and DNA. For this entry, the V and J calls and clone size follow TCRdb and not the study's own pipeline. The sample yields some 240,000 distinct CDR3 sequences; roughly 5.6% were counted once. Of the sample, approximately 3.5% is held by the ten largest clones.

This sample is drawn from a study of T cells after yellow fever vaccination (dated by TCRdb to the late 2010s). With respect to the entire study: The SMART-Seq v4 Ultra Low Input RNA kit was used to prepare libraries from fractions with low cell numbers. To track T-cell clones before and after primary and booster YFV17D yellow fever vaccination, bulk TCR alpha and beta repertoires were sequenced longitudinally. Two healthy male donors, one aged 18 to 30 and one aged 30 to 40 years, were included in the cohort. Blood was drawn at multiple timepoints before and after primary and secondary immunization, with bulk PBMC replicates and cell subsets isolated. Study-level results and caveats: The study included only a couple of donors, which limits how far the findings can be generalized. Compared with the primary T-cell response, the secondary T-cell response was faster but weaker, reaching its peak on day 5 rather than on day 15. Because abundant contaminating clonotypes from the bulk population could be contained in FACS-sorted repertoires, computational filtering was required. Most clones expanded after primary vaccination (around 96% of CD4 and roughly 90% of CD8) were re-detected after the booster, suggesting that broad memory maintenance occurred. A small fraction of clonotypes showed up in both the CD4 and CD8 compartments, probably as a result of convergent recombination.

The treatment or condition label corresponds to: live attenuated yellow fever vaccine strain. A standard Ficoll-Paque protocol was used to isolate PBMCs from peripheral blood. Dynabeads CD4 and CD8 positive selection kits were used to isolate CD4 and CD8 T-cell fractions. TriZol was used to extract RNA from bulk PBMCs, CD4 and CD8 fractions, and dextramer-positive and dextramer-negative fractions. Deletion took 1 base off V and 3 bases off J, with a span of 10 bases between the germline ends. The CDR3 holds 14 amino acids from the cysteine to the phenylalanine. Just CDR3 DNA is preserved here, 42 bases in frame from base 1. The germline V gene provides CDR1 SGHVS and CDR2 FNYEAQ.

The sequences come from CD4+ T cells sorted from PBMCs, collected on the day of the yellow fever booster vaccination. This TCR derives from a young man who received the YFV17D yellow fever vaccine. The rearrangement joined TRBV7-6 to TRBJ2-7, and TRBD2 may be the D gene, going by 6 matching bases. The CDR3 corresponds to CASSLGREDYEQYF. The nucleotide sequence reads TGTGCCAGCAGCTTAGGCAGGGAGGACTACGAGCAGTACTTC.